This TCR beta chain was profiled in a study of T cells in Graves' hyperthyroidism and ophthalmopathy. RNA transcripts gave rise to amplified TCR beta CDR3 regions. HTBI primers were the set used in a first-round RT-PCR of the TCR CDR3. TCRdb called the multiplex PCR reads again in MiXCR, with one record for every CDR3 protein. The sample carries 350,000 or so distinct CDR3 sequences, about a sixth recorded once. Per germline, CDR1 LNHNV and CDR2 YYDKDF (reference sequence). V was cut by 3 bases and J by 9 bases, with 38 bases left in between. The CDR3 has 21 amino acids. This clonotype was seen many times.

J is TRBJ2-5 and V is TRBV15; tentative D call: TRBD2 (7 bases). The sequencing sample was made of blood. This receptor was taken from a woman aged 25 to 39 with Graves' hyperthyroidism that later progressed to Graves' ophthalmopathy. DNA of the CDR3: TGTGCCACCAGCAGTAGTCTTTTTAGGGTGTTGGTCGGGGGGCCCATACAGGCCCAGTACTTC. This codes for CATSSSLFRVLVGGPIQAQYF.